The 26 T cell receptor beta chains presented below share a single source sample, sequenced in a study of CD8 T cells in ankylosing spondylitis. A single record per CDR3 protein comes from TCRdb applying MiXCR to the 5' RACE reads. The sample contains 40,000 or so distinct CDR3 sequences, 2.5% to 3.5% of which appear only once. Input material: blood, either unsorted or a sorted T cell fraction (not recorded which). The receptors originated from a male donor with ankylosing spondylitis or in good health (not recorded which).

This clonotype was counted ten times or more. The chain employs TRBV21-1 and TRBJ1-3; the table assigns TRBD1, which was not confirmed against the DNA. TRBV21-1 counts as a pseudogene. This CDR3 has 16 amino acids. The DNA of the CDR3 is TGTGCCAGCAGCCCCCGGATATCCACCTCTGGAAACACCATATATTTT. It encodes CASSPRISTSGNTIYF.

This clonotype showed up many times. The rearrangement joins TRBV9 to TRBJ1-2, with TRBD1 as a possible D gene (5 bases). Germline values: CDR1 SGDLS, CDR2 YYNGEE. The CDR3 spans 13 residues. V dropped 5 bases and J dropped 2 bases, with 10 bases sitting between them. CDR3 sequence reads: CASSDDRNYGYTF. The DNA for the CDR3 is TGTGCCAGCAGTGACGACAGAAACTATGGCTACACCTTC.

This clonotype was counted at least ten times. The chain uses TRBV9 and TRBJ2-3; TRBD1 matches at 8 bases. This CDR3 has 15 amino acids. The J segment lost 0 bases and the V segment lost 3 bases, leaving 3 bases of the junction unmatched. Per germline, CDR1 SGDLS and CDR2 YYNGEE. CDR3 in amino acids: CASSAGTGSTDTQYF. The CDR3 bases are TGTGCCAGCAGCGCCGGGACAGGCAGCACAGATACGCAGTATTTT. Complete variable domain (other parts from reference TRBV9 and TRBJ2-3): DSGVTQTPKHLITATGQRVTLRCSPRSGDLSVYWYQQSLDQGLQFLIQYYNGEERAKGNILERFSAQQFPDLHSELNLSSLELGDSALYFCASSAGTGSTDTQYFGPGTRLTVL.

There are many counts of this clonotype. This sequence joins TRBV9 and TRBJ2-6; possibly TRBD2 for D (5 bases). Looked up from germline, CDR1 is SGDLS and CDR2 is YYNGEE. The CDR3 is made up of 16 amino acids. Trimming took off 0 bases at V and 4 bases at J, with 11 bases between the two ends. The CDR3 region has the DNA TGTGCCAGCAGCGTAGGGTCTAGCCCCGGGGCCAACGTCCTGACTTTC. It specifies CASSVGSSPGANVLTF.

This clonotype showed up many times. The chain couples TRBV9 to TRBJ2-3; no clear D gene. This CDR3 has 13 residues. The germline gives CDR1 SGDLS, CDR2 YYNGEE. V was pared by 0 bases and J by 6 bases, with 8 bases between. CDR3 protein: CASSVEGSDTQYF. CDR3 bases: TGTGCCAGCAGCGTAGAGGGCTCCGATACGCAGTATTTT.

In DNA, the CDR3 is TGTGCCAGCCTATTCGAGGGGTATGGATACGAAGCTTTCTTT. This encodes CASLFEGYGYEAFF. This chain connects TRBV21-1 to TRBJ1-1; the table's TRBD1 call for D was not verified on the DNA. TRBV21-1 is given as a pseudogene. This CDR3 contains 14 residues.

This clonotype has ten or more counts. This chain connects TRBV9 to TRBJ2-6, with no clear D. CDR3 size: 15 residues. Germline lookup yields CDR1 SGDLS and CDR2 YYNGEE. With 6 bases removed from V and 4 bases from J, the gap between germline ends came to 14 bases. CDR3 DNA sequence: TGTGCCAGCACTCGATTTGGGTTCGGGGCCAACGTCCTGACTTTC. This sequence encodes CASTRFGFGANVLTF. The variable domain in full, completed from reference TRBV9 and TRBJ2-6, reads DSGVTQTPKHLITATGQRVTLRCSPRSGDLSVYWYQQSLDQGLQFLIQYYNGEERAKGNILERFSAQQFPDLHSELNLSSLELGDSALYFCASTRFGFGANVLTFGAGSRLTVL.

This clonotype has a count of ten or more. This chain joins TRBV9 and TRBJ2-2; 8 bases match TRBD2. CDR1 is SGDLS and CDR2 is YYNGEE in the germline V gene. Trimming took 0 bases from V and 5 from J; bases not matched to a gene: 6. The CDR3 is 16 residues long. The CDR3 sequence is CASSVDPGGLTGELFF. Here the CDR3 DNA reads TGTGCCAGCAGCGTAGATCCGGGGGGGCTTACCGGGGAGCTGTTTTTT. Full variable domain (remainder filled in from reference TRBV9 and TRBJ2-2): DSGVTQTPKHLITATGQRVTLRCSPRSGDLSVYWYQQSLDQGLQFLIQYYNGEERAKGNILERFSAQQFPDLHSELNLSSLELGDSALYFCASSVDPGGLTGELFFGEGSRLTVL.

In its sample, this clonotype was seen many times. The rearrangement uses TRBV9 and TRBJ1-3; 7 nucleotides agree with TRBD1. The germline V gene has CDR1 SGDLS and CDR2 YYNGEE. V trimming: 1 base; J trimming: 2 bases; junction bases outside the gene matches: 0. The CDR3 is 14 residues long. CDR3 coding DNA: TGTGCCAGCAGCGTAACAGGGGCTGGAAACACCATATATTTT. Encoded protein: CASSVTGAGNTIYF.

This clonotype has a count of ten or more. This rearrangement joins TRBV9 to TRBJ2-5, with a tentative D call TRBD1 (6 bases). CDR1 is SGDLS, CDR2 YYNGEE, per germline. The CDR3 is made up of 13 amino acids. The V and J ends lost 0 bases and 4 bases respectively, with 7 bases between them. CDR3 loop: CASSVEGVETQYF. The CDR3 nucleotides are TGTGCCAGCAGCGTAGAGGGGGTAGAGACCCAGTACTTC.

The sample holds many counts of this clonotype. The chain is built from TRBV9 and TRBJ2-2, with 7 bases aligning to TRBD2. The CDR3 runs to 15 residues. The ends lost 0 bases at V and 4 bases at J; junction bases unmatched: 3. Germline CDR1 is SGDLS and CDR2 is YYNGEE. CDR3 DNA: TGTGCCAGCAGCGTAGTAGCGGGTAGCACCGGGGAGCTGTTTTTT. Translating it yields CASSVVAGSTGELFF.

This clonotype appeared many times. J is TRBJ2-3 and V is TRBV9; the match to TRBD1 covers 7 bases. The CDR3 runs 16 residues. Germline V CDR1 and CDR2: SGDLS, YYNGEE. V was pared by 3 bases and J by 2 bases, with 9 bases of the junction left unmatched. Here the CDR3 DNA reads TGTGCCAGCAGCGCAGGGGGACAGCCTTCCACAGATACGCAGTATTTT. Protein sequence: CASSAGGQPSTDTQYF. The complete variable domain, with remaining parts taken from reference TRBV9 and TRBJ2-3, reads DSGVTQTPKHLITATGQRVTLRCSPRSGDLSVYWYQQSLDQGLQFLIQYYNGEERAKGNILERFSAQQFPDLHSELNLSSLELGDSALYFCASSAGGQPSTDTQYFGPGTRLTVL.

This clonotype was seen many times. V is TRBV9 and J is TRBJ1-1, with D maybe TRBD1 (6 bases). The CDR3 spans 16 residues. The germline V gene encodes CDR1 SGDLS and CDR2 YYNGEE. V was clipped by 0 bases and J by 3 bases, with 15 bases between them. The CDR3 loop is CASSVGGGAQDTEAFF. The CDR3 DNA sequence: TGTGCCAGCAGCGTAGGAGGGGGGGCGCAGGACACTGAAGCTTTCTTT.

This clonotype was recorded many times. This chain joins TRBV9 and TRBJ2-5; perhaps TRBD1 as D (6 bases). The CDR3 has 14 amino acids. CDR1 is SGDLS and CDR2 is YYNGEE in the germline V gene. With 3 bases removed from V and 5 bases from J, the gap between germline ends came to 14 bases. The DNA for the CDR3 is TGTGCCAGCAGCGGATCAGGGGCTTGGGAGACCCAGTACTTC. It yields the protein CASSGSGAWETQYF.

In its sample, this clonotype was seen many times. The CDR3 DNA follows: TGTGCCAGCAGCACACAGGGTAATTCCTATGGCTACACCTTC. This gives the protein CASSTQGNSYGYTF. J is TRBJ1-2 and V is TRBV9; weak D call: TRBD1 (6 bases). The CDR3 is made up of 14 amino acids. Germline CDR1 is SGDLS and CDR2 is YYNGEE. With 4 bases removed from V and 4 bases from J, the gap between germline ends came to 14 bases.

This clonotype has at least ten counts. The chain carries TRBV9 and TRBJ1-1; D is perhaps TRBD1 (5 bases). Germline V gene data show CDR1 as SGDLS and CDR2 as YYNGEE. V lost 6 bases and J 4 bases, leaving 16 bases between the germline ends. This CDR3 has 14 amino acids. The CDR3 DNA sequence: TGTGCCAGCACCATAGGGCCAGGGATCACTGAAGCTTTCTTT. Translating it yields CASTIGPGITEAFF.

This clonotype has a count of ten or more. J is TRBJ2-3 and V is TRBV9; 11 bases line up with TRBD2. The CDR3 runs 16 residues. J gave up 5 bases and V 4 bases, and 9 bases lay outside the gene matches. Germline V gives CDR1 SGDLS, CDR2 YYNGEE. The CDR3 here is CASSSRTSGSRDTQYF. The CDR3 DNA follows: TGTGCCAGCAGCTCCCGAACTAGCGGGAGTCGAGATACGCAGTATTTT.

This clonotype was seen repeatedly, ten times or more. The V and J genes are TRBV9 and TRBJ2-3; D not resolved. With 0 bases removed from V and 0 bases from J, the gap between germline ends came to 8 bases. The germline CDR1 and CDR2 sequences are SGDLS and YYNGEE. This CDR3 is 15 amino acids long. The CDR3 sequence: CASSVGERSTDTQYF. The CDR3 DNA follows: TGTGCCAGCAGCGTAGGTGAGAGGAGCACAGATACGCAGTATTTT.

This clonotype was counted at least ten times. The gene calls are TRBV9 and TRBJ2-4; weak D call: TRBD2 (5 bases). Germline lookup yields CDR1 SGDLS and CDR2 YYNGEE. With 0 bases removed from V and 7 bases from J, the gap between germline ends came to 11 bases. The CDR3 spans 14 residues. The CDR3 is CASSVGPGGNIQYF. The CDR3 DNA is TGTGCCAGCAGCGTAGGTCCTGGCGGGAACATTCAGTACTTC. Complete variable domain (other parts from reference TRBV9 and TRBJ2-4): DSGVTQTPKHLITATGQRVTLRCSPRSGDLSVYWYQQSLDQGLQFLIQYYNGEERAKGNILERFSAQQFPDLHSELNLSSLELGDSALYFCASSVGPGGNIQYFGAGTRLSVL.

V is TRBV9 and J is TRBJ1-2; D gene unclear. CDR1 and CDR2 from the germline V gene are SGDLS and YYNGEE. With 4 bases removed from V and 1 base from J, the gap between germline ends came to 8 bases. There are 13 residues in the CDR3. CDR3: CASSLGDNYGYTF. CDR3 DNA: TGTGCCAGCAGCCTGGGAGATAACTATGGCTACACCTTC.

This clonotype was detected many times. The chain joins TRBV9 to TRBJ2-2; D is ambiguous. V shed 4 bases and J shed 3 bases, with 16 bases lying between them. The germline V gene has CDR1 SGDLS and CDR2 YYNGEE. The CDR3 is 16 residues long. CDR3: CASSPQPQTYTGELFF. The DNA of the CDR3 is TGTGCCAGCAGCCCCCAACCGCAGACTTACACCGGGGAGCTGTTTTTT.

This clonotype was recorded many times. This chain connects TRBV9 to TRBJ1-1; 8 positions agree with TRBD1. The CDR3 is 15 residues long. Trimming removed 4 bases from V and 1 base from J; junction bases left unmatched: 6. Germline CDR1 is SGDLS and CDR2 is YYNGEE. The CDR3 DNA reads as TGTGCCAGCAGCCCCACCGGGACAGGGAACACTGAAGCTTTCTTT. Protein sequence: CASSPTGTGNTEAFF. Based on the CDR3 plus reference TRBV9 and TRBJ1-1, the full variable domain is DSGVTQTPKHLITATGQRVTLRCSPRSGDLSVYWYQQSLDQGLQFLIQYYNGEERAKGNILERFSAQQFPDLHSELNLSSLELGDSALYFCASSPTGTGNTEAFFGQGTRLTVV.

This clonotype was found many times. This chain joins TRBV9 and TRBJ2-2, with unresolved D. CDR3 size: 15 residues. Between the trimmed V and J ends, which lost 0 bases and 3 bases, there was a span of 9 bases. The germline CDR1 and CDR2 sequences are SGDLS and YYNGEE. The chain's CDR3 is CASSVAPQDTGELFF. Here the CDR3 DNA reads TGTGCCAGCAGCGTAGCTCCCCAGGACACCGGGGAGCTGTTTTTT.

This clonotype showed up just a few times. The gene calls are TRBV21-1 and TRBJ1-4; the D call of TRBD1 is as the table states it, not checked on the DNA. TRBV21-1 is recorded as a pseudogene. This CDR3 region has 17 residues. CDR3 region: CASSNRCPDSEIEKLFF. The CDR3 bases are TGTGCCAGCAGCAACCGATGTCCGGACAGCGAGATTGAAAAACTGTTTTTT.

This clonotype has a count of ten or more. CDR3 region: CASSPRLARNEQFF. The CDR3, as DNA: TGTGCCAGCAGCCCGCGACTAGCTCGCAATGAGCAGTTCTTC. V is TRBV9 and J is TRBJ2-1; TRBD2 matches at 7 bases. V gave up 4 bases and J gave up 6 bases; unmatched junction bases: 7. Per germline, CDR1 SGDLS and CDR2 YYNGEE. The CDR3 spans 14 residues.

This clonotype was observed at least ten times. The genes are TRBV9 and TRBJ2-1, with 7 bases that match TRBD2. The V and J ends lost 3 bases and 8 bases, in that order; junction bases with no gene match: 5. CDR3 length equals 13 residues. Germline CDR1 is SGDLS and CDR2 is YYNGEE. The CDR3 sequence: CASSELASDEQFF. The CDR3 region has the DNA TGTGCCAGCAGCGAACTAGCGTCGGATGAGCAGTTCTTC.